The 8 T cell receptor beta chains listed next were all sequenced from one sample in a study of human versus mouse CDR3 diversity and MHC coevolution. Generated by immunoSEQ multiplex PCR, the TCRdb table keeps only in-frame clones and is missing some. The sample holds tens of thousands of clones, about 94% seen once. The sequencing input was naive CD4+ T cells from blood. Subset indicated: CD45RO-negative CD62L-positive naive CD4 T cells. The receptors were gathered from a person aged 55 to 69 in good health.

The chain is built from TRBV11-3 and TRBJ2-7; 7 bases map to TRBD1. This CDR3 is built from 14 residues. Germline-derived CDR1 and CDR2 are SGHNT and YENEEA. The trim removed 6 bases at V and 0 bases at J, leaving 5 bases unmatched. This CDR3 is CASRPRDSSYEQYF. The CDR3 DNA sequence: TGTGCCAGCAGACCCCGGGACAGCTCCTACGAGCAGTACTTC.

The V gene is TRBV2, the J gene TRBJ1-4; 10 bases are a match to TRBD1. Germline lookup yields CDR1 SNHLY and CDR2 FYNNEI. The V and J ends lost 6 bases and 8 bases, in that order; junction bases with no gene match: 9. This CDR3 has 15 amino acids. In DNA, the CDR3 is TGTGCCAGCAGCCCCCGGGACAGGGGCGGGGAAAAACTGTTTTTT. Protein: CASSPRDRGGEKLFF.

CDR3 bases: TGCGCCAGCAGCCCGGGGACTAGCGGGCAGTACGAGCAGTACTTC. Protein sequence: CASSPGTSGQYEQYF. The chain employs TRBV5-1 and TRBJ2-7; TRBD2 matches at 12 bases. There are 15 residues in the CDR3. The trim removed 4 bases at V and 4 bases at J, leaving 6 bases unmatched. Germline V gene sequence: CDR1 SGHRS, CDR2 YFSETQ.

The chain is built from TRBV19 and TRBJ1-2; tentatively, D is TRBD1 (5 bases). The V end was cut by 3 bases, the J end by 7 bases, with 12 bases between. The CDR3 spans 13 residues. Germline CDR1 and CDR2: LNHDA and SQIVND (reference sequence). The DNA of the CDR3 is TGTGCCAGTAGTATGCAGGGCCCATCTGGCTACACCTTC. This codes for CASSMQGPSGYTF.

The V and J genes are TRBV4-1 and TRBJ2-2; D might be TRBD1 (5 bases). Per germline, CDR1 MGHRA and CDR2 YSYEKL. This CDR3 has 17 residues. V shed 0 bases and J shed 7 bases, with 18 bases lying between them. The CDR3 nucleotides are TGCGCCAGCAGCCAAGAGGATTCCAGGGCTGTCAACGGGGAGCTGTTTTTT. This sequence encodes CASSQEDSRAVNGELFF.

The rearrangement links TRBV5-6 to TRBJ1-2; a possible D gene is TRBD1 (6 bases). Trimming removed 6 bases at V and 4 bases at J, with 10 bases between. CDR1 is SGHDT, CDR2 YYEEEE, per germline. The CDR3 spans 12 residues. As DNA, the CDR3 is TGTGCCAGCAACAGACAGGCCTATGGCTACACCTTC. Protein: CASNRQAYGYTF.

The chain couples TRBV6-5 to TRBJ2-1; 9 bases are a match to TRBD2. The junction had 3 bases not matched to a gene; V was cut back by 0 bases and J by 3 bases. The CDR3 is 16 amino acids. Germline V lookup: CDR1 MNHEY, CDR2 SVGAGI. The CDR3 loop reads CASSYSSSGGYNEQFF. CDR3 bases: TGTGCCAGCAGTTACTCGAGTAGCGGGGGCTACAATGAGCAGTTCTTC.

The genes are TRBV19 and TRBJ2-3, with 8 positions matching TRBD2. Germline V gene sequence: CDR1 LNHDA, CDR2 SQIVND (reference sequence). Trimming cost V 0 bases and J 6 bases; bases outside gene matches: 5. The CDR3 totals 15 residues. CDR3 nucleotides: TGTGCCAGTAGTATAGATGGGCGGGAGGTTGATACGCAGTATTTT. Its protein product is CASSIDGREVDTQYF.